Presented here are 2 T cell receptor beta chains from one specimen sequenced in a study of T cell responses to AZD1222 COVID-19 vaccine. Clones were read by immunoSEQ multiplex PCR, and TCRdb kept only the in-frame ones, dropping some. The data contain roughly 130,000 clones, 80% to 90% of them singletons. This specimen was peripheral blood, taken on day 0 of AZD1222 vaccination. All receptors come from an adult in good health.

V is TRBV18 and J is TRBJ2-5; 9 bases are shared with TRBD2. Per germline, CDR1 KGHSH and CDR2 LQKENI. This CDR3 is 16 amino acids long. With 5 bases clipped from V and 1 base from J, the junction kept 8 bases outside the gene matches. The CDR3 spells CASSTEREASQETQYF. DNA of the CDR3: TGTGCCAGCTCAACCGAGCGGGAGGCATCCCAAGAGACCCAGTACTTC.

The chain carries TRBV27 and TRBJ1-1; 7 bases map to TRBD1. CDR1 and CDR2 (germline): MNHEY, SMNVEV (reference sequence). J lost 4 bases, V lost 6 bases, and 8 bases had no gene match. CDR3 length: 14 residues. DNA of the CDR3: TGTGCCAGCAGGTCGGGACAGCTGAGCACTGAAGCTTTCTTT. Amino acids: CASRSGQLSTEAFF.